This T cell receptor beta chain was captured by sequencing in a study of neurological immune-mediated disorders. The table lists this clonotype with many counts. CDR3 length: 15 residues. Germline loops: CDR1 SGHRS, CDR2 YFSETQ. V was cut by 3 bases and J by 1 base, with 13 bases left in between. Noted time point: technical triplicate 3. By 5'RACE with 10-nucleotide random UMIs, the cDNA was made. Over 170 million TCR-beta sequences from 15-18 subjects were obtained in each sequencing run. TCRdb independently ran MiXCR on the 5' RACE reads; one entry per CDR3 protein. The sample holds tens of thousands of distinct CDR3 sequences, around a fifth seen once.

The J gene is TRBJ1-1, the V gene TRBV5-1; no firm D call. The clonotype was recovered from a man in his sixties with HTLV-1-associated myelopathy (HAM/TSP). The sample consisted of PBMCs. CDR3 sequence (DNA): TGCGCCAGCAGCTCCTCTGCAGGTCGGAACACTGAAGCTTTCTTT. As protein: CASSSSAGRNTEAFF.